This TCR beta chain derives from a study of blood T cell repertoires in COVID-19. Study information: PBMCs, B-cell-depleted T cells, or T cells provided the cDNA or gDNA that made up the material.

How the authors handled the data: Counts of nucleated cells, estimated from reference gene primer amplification, were obtained. Profiling relied on immunoSEQ multiplex PCR, and the TCRdb table lists in-frame clones only, not all of them. The V and J calls and clone size are taken from that table; D and trimming were inferred from the DNA. The sample gives 190,000 or so clones, less than 80% of which show up once; 13% is in the top ten. The V gene's germline CDR1 is MDHEN and CDR2 SYDVKM. The V and J ends lost 5 bases and 2 bases, in that order; junction bases with no gene match: 5. CDR3 length equals 14 residues. This clone was seen only once.

The clonotype was recovered from a man over 45 who had recovered from COVID-19. V usage is TRBV28 and J usage is TRBJ2-7; 8 bases align to TRBD1. The specimen was peripheral blood. The CDR3 protein is CASSPWTGTYEQYF. CDR3 nucleotide sequence: TGTGCCAGCAGTCCCTGGACAGGGACCTACGAGCAGTACTTC.